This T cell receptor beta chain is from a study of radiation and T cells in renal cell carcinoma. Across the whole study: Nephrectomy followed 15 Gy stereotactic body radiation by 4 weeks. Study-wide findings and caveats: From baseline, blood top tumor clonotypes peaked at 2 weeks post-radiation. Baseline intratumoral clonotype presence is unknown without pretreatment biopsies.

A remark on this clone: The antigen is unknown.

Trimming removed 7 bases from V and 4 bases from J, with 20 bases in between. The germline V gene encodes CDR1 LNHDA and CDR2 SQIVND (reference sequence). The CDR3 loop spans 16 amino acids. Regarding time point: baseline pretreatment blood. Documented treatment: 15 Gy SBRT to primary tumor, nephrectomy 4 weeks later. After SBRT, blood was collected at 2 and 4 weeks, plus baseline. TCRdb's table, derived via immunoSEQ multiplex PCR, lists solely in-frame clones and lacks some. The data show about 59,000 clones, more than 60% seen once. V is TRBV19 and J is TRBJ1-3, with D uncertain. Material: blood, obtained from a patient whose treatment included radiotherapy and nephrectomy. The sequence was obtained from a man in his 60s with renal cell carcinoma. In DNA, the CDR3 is TGTGCCAGTAACTCTCTATGGATCCGTACGGGAAACACCATATATTTT. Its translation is CASNSLWIRTGNTIYF.